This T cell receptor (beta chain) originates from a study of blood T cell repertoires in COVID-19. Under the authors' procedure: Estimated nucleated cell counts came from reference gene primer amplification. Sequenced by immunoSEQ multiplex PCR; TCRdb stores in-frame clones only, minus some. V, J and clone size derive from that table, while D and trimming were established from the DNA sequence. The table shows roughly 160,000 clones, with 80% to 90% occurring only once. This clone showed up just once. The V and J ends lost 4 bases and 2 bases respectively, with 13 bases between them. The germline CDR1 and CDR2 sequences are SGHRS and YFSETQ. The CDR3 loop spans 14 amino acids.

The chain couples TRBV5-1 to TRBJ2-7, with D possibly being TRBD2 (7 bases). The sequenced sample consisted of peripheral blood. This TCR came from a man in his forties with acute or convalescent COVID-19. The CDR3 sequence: CASSRIGGAYEQYF. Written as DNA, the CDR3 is TGCGCCAGCAGCCGAATAGGGGGGGCCTACGAGCAGTACTTC.